The rows below give T cell receptor beta chains drawn from one sample of a study of response to subunit inactivated influenza vaccine. Via MiXCR, TCRdb re-called the RT-PCR reads, giving one row per CDR3 protein. The data contain 700,000 to 900,000 distinct CDR3 sequences, about 20% of them singletons. The sequences come from PBMCs from blood, collected 4 to 6 days after vaccination. Receptors originate from a man aged 45-65 years who received an inactivated influenza vaccine. Both conserved end residues are part of each CDR3. A D gene is named only where the DNA matches it firmly. Not every row has a clone size; where given, it reads once, few, many or a size class.

D	V	size	J	DNA	CDR3
NA	TRBV29-1	NA	TRBJ2-1	TGCAGCGTCGCTATGGGACTTTACAATGAGCAGTTCTTC	CSVAMGLYNEQFF
NA	TRBV7-9	few	TRBJ2-3	TGTGCCAGCAGGGTGAACAGGGTACATACCACAGATACGCAGTATTTT	CASRVNRVHTTDTQYF
NA	TRBV12-3/TRBV12-4	few	TRBJ2-4	TGTGCCAGCCGCCGGGACGTCAAAAACATTCAGTACTTC	CASRRDVKNIQYF
TRBD1	TRBV4-1	many	TRBJ2-1	TGCGCCAGCAGCAGTCAGGGGGAAGCCTACAATGAGCAGTTCTTC	CASSSQGEAYNEQFF
NA	TRBV12-3/TRBV12-4	NA	TRBJ2-2	TGTGCCAGCAGTTACAGTGGACCCGGGGAGCTGTTTTTT	CASSYSGPGELFF
TRBD1	TRBV5-1	NA	TRBJ2-7	TGCGCCAGCAGCCTCCCGGACAGGGAAAGTCGCGAGCAGTACTTC	CASSLPDRESREQYF
TRBD1	TRBV12-3/TRBV12-4	few	TRBJ1-1	TGTGCCAGCACCCTCACAGGGGGGTACACTGAAGCTTTCTTT	CASTLTGGYTEAFF
TRBD2	TRBV20-1	NA	TRBJ2-5	TGCAGTGCTAGCCTACTAGCGGGAAATGGAGAGACCCAGTACTTC	CSASLLAGNGETQYF
NA	TRBV10-3	NA	TRBJ2-7	TGTGCCATCAGTGAGGCCCCCCCGGCTGGGCAGTACTTC	CAISEAPPAGQYF
NA	TRBV6-2/TRBV6-3	NA	TRBJ2-1	TGTGCCAGCAGTTGGGCCTACAATGAGCAGTTCTTC	CASSWAYNEQFF
NA	TRBV12-3/TRBV12-4	NA	TRBJ2-2	TGTGCCAGCAGCCCTTTTCTCCCCGGGGAGCTGTTTTTT	CASSPFLPGELFF
TRBD1	TRBV11-3	few	TRBJ2-7	TGTGCCAGCAGCCGACAGGGCATTGGTGAGCAGTACTTC	CASSRQGIGEQYF
NA	TRBV5-1	NA	TRBJ2-7	TGCGCCAGCAGCTTGCTTGGGGCCAACCCCCACGAGCAGTACTTC	CASSLLGANPHEQYF